Below, 25 T cell receptor beta chains from the same sample are listed, as sequenced in a study of blood T cell repertoires in COVID-19. Sequencing was performed with immunoSEQ multiplex PCR; in TCRdb, only in-frame clones are kept and a portion is missing. The sample lists around 340,000 clones, around 90% occurring once. The sample was peripheral blood. The origin of the receptors is a woman aged 60-70 years with COVID-19, enrolled during active disease.

In the case of this clone: Other DNA sequences in this sample translate to the same CDR3. This sequence joins TRBV20-1 and TRBJ1-2; D is possibly TRBD1 (5 bases). Deletions cut 6 bases from V and 4 bases from J, with 9 bases between. The CDR3 has 11 residues. Germline lookup yields CDR1 DFQATT and CDR2 SNEGSKA (reference sequence). CDR3 coding DNA: TGCAGTGCGGACGACAGCTATGGCTACACCTTC. This translates into CSADDSYGYTF.

This sequence joins TRBV27 and TRBJ1-5, with D possibly matching TRBD1 (6 bases). Germline CDR1 reads MNHEY; CDR2 reads SMNVEV (reference sequence). The CDR3 loop spans 17 amino acids. Deletions cut 6 bases from V and 0 bases from J, with 18 bases between. In nucleotides, the CDR3 is TGTGCCAGCAGAGCTGCCAGGGGATTGTATAGCAATCAGCCCCAGCATTTT. Its translation: CASRAARGLYSNQPQHF.

A word on this clone: Other DNA sequences of this sample code for an identical CDR3. The V call is TRBV5-8, the J call TRBJ1-5, with no clear D. The V end lost 0 bases, the J end lost 0 bases, and 7 bases lay between the germline ends. Germline CDR1 is SGHTS and CDR2 is YDEGEE. The CDR3 loop spans 15 amino acids. CDR3 region: CASSLGRVSNQPQHF. The CDR3 region has the DNA TGTGCCAGCAGCTTGGGGCGGGTTAGCAATCAGCCCCAGCATTTT. Combining the CDR3 with reference TRBV5-8 and TRBJ1-5 gives the whole variable domain EAGVTQSPTHLIKTRGQQATLRCSPISGHTSVYWYQQALGLGLQFLLWYDEGEERNRGNFPPRFSGRQFPNYSSELNVNALELEDSALYLCASSLGRVSNQPQHFGDGTRLSIL.

This chain joins TRBV4-1 and TRBJ1-2; possible D gene TRBD1, 5 bases. The CDR3 is 16 residues long. Per germline, CDR1 MGHRA and CDR2 YSYEKL. V lost 8 bases and J 0 bases, leaving 19 bases between the germline ends. The CDR3 loop reads CASQGGRVGANYGYTF. The CDR3 DNA sequence: TGCGCCAGCCAGGGAGGCAGGGTCGGAGCTAACTATGGCTACACCTTC.

This rearrangement joins TRBV19 to TRBJ1-1; D not certain. This CDR3 comprises 14 residues. Germline V gene lookup returns CDR1 LNHDA and CDR2 SQIVND (reference sequence). With 6 bases removed from V and 0 bases from J, the gap between germline ends came to 11 bases. The CDR3 sequence: CASSLQFMNTEAFF. DNA for the CDR3: TGTGCCAGTAGCCTACAGTTCATGAACACTGAAGCTTTCTTT. Looking up the rest from reference TRBV19 and TRBJ1-1 gives the full variable domain: DGGITQSPKYLFRKEGQNVTLSCEQNLNHDAMYWYRQDPGQGLRLIYYSQIVNDFQKGDIAEGYSVSREKKESFPLTVTSAQKNPTAFYLCASSLQFMNTEAFFGQGTRLTVV.

The V call is TRBV6-6, the J call TRBJ1-2; TRBD1 matches at 7 bases. The J segment lost 6 bases and the V segment lost 8 bases, leaving 12 bases of the junction unmatched. The CDR3 has 14 residues. The germline gives CDR1 MNHNY, CDR2 SVGAGI (reference sequence). CDR3 coding DNA: TGTGCCAGCGTCCGGCTAGGGACAGATAATGGCTACACCTTC. It yields the protein CASVRLGTDNGYTF.

This clone came up once. The gene calls are TRBV6-6 and TRBJ1-2; 8 bases match TRBD1. CDR3 length: 15 residues. Germline V gene sequence: CDR1 MNHNY, CDR2 SVGAGI (reference sequence). V gave up 6 bases and J gave up 0 bases; unmatched junction bases: 6. The DNA for the CDR3 is TGTGCCAGCAGGACAGAGGGACAGGCTAACTATGGCTACACCTTC. Translating gives CASRTEGQANYGYTF.

This chain joins TRBV7-2 and TRBJ1-2; D is undetermined. The CDR3 covers 15 residues. Germline loops: CDR1 SGHTA, CDR2 FQGNSA. The V and J ends lost 4 bases and 5 bases respectively, with 17 bases between them. Here the CDR3 reads CASSSYGGLVYGYTF. Here the CDR3 DNA reads TGTGCCAGCAGCTCGTACGGAGGGTTGGTTTATGGCTACACCTTC.

The gene calls are TRBV5-1 and TRBJ2-5, with D possibly matching TRBD1 (6 bases). Germline V gene data show CDR1 as SGHRS and CDR2 as YFSETQ. V gave up 4 bases and J gave up 5 bases, with 24 bases separating them. This CDR3 spans 17 amino acids. The CDR3 DNA reads as TGCGCCAGCAGCCTAAACCCAGGGGCAGGGCCAGCGGAGACCCAGTACTTC. Amino acids: CASSLNPGAGPAETQYF.

The chain is built from TRBV11-2 and TRBJ1-1; D possibly corresponds to TRBD1 (5 bases). From germline, CDR1 is SGHAT and CDR2 FQNNGV. This CDR3 is built from 15 residues. Trimming removed 1 base from V and 5 bases from J, with 14 bases in between. Here the CDR3 DNA reads TGTGCCAGCAGCTTAGGGGGCCAGGGTCGTACTGAAGCTTTCTTT. Translated, it gives CASSLGGQGRTEAFF.

This clone showed up just once. The chain uses TRBV5-4 and TRBJ1-6; 8 positions match TRBD1. CDR3 length equals 17 residues. CDR1 and CDR2 from the germline V gene are SGHNT and YYREEE (reference sequence). The J segment lost 7 bases and the V segment lost 0 bases, leaving 9 bases of the junction unmatched. CDR3 sequence: CASSLVAGGRRNSPLHF. For the CDR3, the DNA is TGTGCCAGCAGCTTGGTAGCAGGGGGCCGGCGGAATTCACCCCTCCACTTT.

This chain connects TRBV7-2 to TRBJ1-5; no definite D call. Trimming pared 6 bases from V and 5 bases from J, leaving 11 bases between. Germline V gene data show CDR1 as SGHTA and CDR2 as FQGNSA. There are 13 residues in the CDR3. The CDR3 region is CASSQQWDQPQHF. The CDR3 region has the DNA TGTGCCAGCAGTCAACAGTGGGATCAGCCCCAGCATTTT.

The V call is TRBV7-9, the J call TRBJ1-5; D may be TRBD1 (6 bases). Germline CDR1 and CDR2: SEHNR and FQNEAQ (reference sequence). There are 15 residues in the CDR3. The germline V and J ends were trimmed by 0 bases and 4 bases, with 10 bases remaining between them. The CDR3 nucleotides read TGTGCCAGCAGCTTAGCGGGAGGGGGAAATCAGCCCCAGCATTTT. It translates to CASSLAGGGNQPQHF.

This chain joins TRBV27 and TRBJ1-6; a possible D gene is TRBD1 (5 bases). This CDR3 is built from 14 residues. Per germline, CDR1 MNHEY and CDR2 SMNVEV (reference sequence). With 3 bases removed from V and 7 bases from J, the gap between germline ends came to 10 bases. As DNA, the CDR3 is TGTGCCAGCAGTTTTAGGGGTTGGAATTCACCCCTCCACTTT. Its translation is CASSFRGWNSPLHF.

The J gene is TRBJ2-5, the V gene TRBV6-1; tentatively, D is TRBD1 (6 bases). V was clipped by 2 bases and J by 5 bases, with 9 bases between them. Germline values: CDR1 MNHNS, CDR2 SASEGT. There are 13 residues in the CDR3. CDR3: CASSEYRAETQYF. The CDR3 DNA follows: TGTGCCAGCAGTGAATACAGGGCGGAGACCCAGTACTTC.

V usage is TRBV6-5 and J usage is TRBJ1-5, with 7 bases lining up with TRBD1. This CDR3 spans 15 amino acids. The germline CDR1 and CDR2 sequences are MNHEY and SVGAGI. J was trimmed by 3 bases and V by 6 bases; bases with no gene match: 8. DNA of the CDR3: TGTGCCAGCAGGCAAGACAGGGCATCCAATCAGCCCCAGCATTTT. This sequence encodes CASRQDRASNQPQHF.

V gene TRBV6-1 combines with J gene TRBJ2-5, with a weak D call TRBD1 (6 bases). From germline, CDR1 is MNHNS and CDR2 SASEGT. CDR3 size: 13 residues. Trimming pared 2 bases from V and 13 bases from J, leaving 17 bases between. CDR3 residues: CASSEQGTTTRYF. CDR3 DNA: TGTGCCAGCAGTGAACAAGGGACAACAACTCGGTACTTC.

The chain joins TRBV5-6 to TRBJ1-6; 9 bases align to TRBD1. Germline values: CDR1 SGHDT, CDR2 YYEEEE. The CDR3 covers 17 residues. After removal of 4 bases from V and 10 bases from J, the junction contained 15 bases not matched to a gene. CDR3 nucleotides: TGTGCCAGCAGCGTACCCCTTGGGGACAGGGTTGGATCACCCCTCCACTTT. Translating it yields CASSVPLGDRVGSPLHF.

The CDR3 DNA reads TGTGCCAGCACCATAGTGTTGAACACTGAAGCTTTCTTT. Translating it yields CASTIVLNTEAFF. This chain links TRBV12-3 or TRBV12-4 with TRBJ1-1; no definite D call. Trimming removed 7 bases from V and 0 bases from J, with 9 bases in between. This CDR3 comprises 13 residues.

This rearrangement joins TRBV3-1 (or the pseudogene TRBV3-2) to TRBJ2-3; TRBD2 agrees at 13 bases. The V gene end was trimmed by 7 bases and the J gene end by 7 bases; junction bases not matched to a gene: 14. This CDR3 region has 17 residues. CDR1 and CDR2 (germline): LGHDT, YNNKEL (reference sequence). This chain's CDR3 is CASTKTGLAGMGNTQYF. In DNA form, the CDR3 reads TGTGCCAGCACGAAGACGGGACTAGCGGGGATGGGGAATACGCAGTATTTT.

This CDR3 is CASSLAGQGVVYGYTF. Here the CDR3 DNA reads TGTGCCAGCAGCTTAGCCGGACAGGGGGTTGTCTATGGCTACACCTTC. The chain has TRBV7-3 and TRBJ1-2, with 10 bases lining up with TRBD1. Germline lookup yields CDR1 SGHTA and CDR2 FQGTGA. V gave up 2 bases and J gave up 4 bases; unmatched junction bases: 7. The CDR3 contains 16 residues.

The chain uses TRBV12-3 or TRBV12-4 and TRBJ2-7; D not certain. The CDR3 spans 13 residues. V was trimmed by 5 bases and J by 0 bases, leaving 8 bases between them. The CDR3 here is CASSPLRSYEQYF. As DNA, the CDR3 is TGTGCCAGCAGTCCTCTTCGCTCCTACGAGCAGTACTTC.

The chain links TRBV19 to TRBJ1-3; D remains unclear. Germline loops: CDR1 LNHDA, CDR2 SQIVND (reference sequence). V dropped 2 bases and J dropped 0 bases, with 5 bases sitting between them. CDR3 length: 14 amino acids. This chain's CDR3 is CASSISFSGNTIYF. In DNA form, the CDR3 reads TGTGCCAGTAGTATAAGCTTCTCTGGAAACACCATATATTTT. The full variable domain, in which reference TRBV19 and TRBJ1-3 provide the parts outside the CDR3, is DGGITQSPKYLFRKEGQNVTLSCEQNLNHDAMYWYRQDPGQGLRLIYYSQIVNDFQKGDIAEGYSVSREKKESFPLTVTSAQKNPTAFYLCASSISFSGNTIYFGEGSWLTVV.

The genes are TRBV5-4 and TRBJ1-1, with D tentatively TRBD1 (6 bases). This CDR3 comprises 14 residues. Deletions cut 0 bases from V and 5 bases from J, with 11 bases between. Germline values: CDR1 SGHNT, CDR2 YYREEE (reference sequence). The CDR3 coding sequence is TGTGCCAGCAGCTTGGTGGGAGGGGGAACTGAAGCTTTCTTT. Translation: CASSLVGGGTEAFF.

This clone was found once. The chain links TRBV5-4 to TRBJ1-1; 12 nucleotides align to TRBD1. V shed 1 base, J shed 11 bases, and the junction held 6 bases outside the gene matches. The CDR3 is 14 residues long. Germline lookup yields CDR1 SGHNT and CDR2 YYREEE (reference sequence). CDR3 sequence reads: CASSLPGTGGEAFF. The CDR3, as DNA: TGTGCCAGCAGCTTGCCCGGGACAGGGGGCGAGGCTTTCTTT.